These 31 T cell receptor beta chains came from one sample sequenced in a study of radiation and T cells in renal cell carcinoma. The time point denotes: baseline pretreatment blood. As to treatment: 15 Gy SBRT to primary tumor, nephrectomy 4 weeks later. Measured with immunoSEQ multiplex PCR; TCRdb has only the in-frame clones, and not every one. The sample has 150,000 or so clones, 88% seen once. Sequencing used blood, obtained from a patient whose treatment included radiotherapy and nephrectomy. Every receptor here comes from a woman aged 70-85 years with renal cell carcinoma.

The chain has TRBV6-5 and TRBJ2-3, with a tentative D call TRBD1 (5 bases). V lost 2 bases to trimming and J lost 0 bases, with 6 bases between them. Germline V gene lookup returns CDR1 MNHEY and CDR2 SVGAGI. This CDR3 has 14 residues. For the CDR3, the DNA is TGTGCCAGCAGTTACAGGGGTAGCACAGATACGCAGTATTTT. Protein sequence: CASSYRGSTDTQYF.

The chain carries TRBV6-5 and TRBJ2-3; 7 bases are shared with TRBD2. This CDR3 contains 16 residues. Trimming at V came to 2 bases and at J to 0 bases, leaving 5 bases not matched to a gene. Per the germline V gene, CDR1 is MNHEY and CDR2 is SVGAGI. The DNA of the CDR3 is TGTGCCAGCAGTTACGCCAGCGGGGTCAGCACAGATACGCAGTATTTT. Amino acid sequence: CASSYASGVSTDTQYF.

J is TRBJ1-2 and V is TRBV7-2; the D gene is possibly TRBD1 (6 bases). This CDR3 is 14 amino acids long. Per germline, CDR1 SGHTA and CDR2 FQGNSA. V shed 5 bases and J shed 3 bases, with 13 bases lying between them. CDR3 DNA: TGTGCCAGCAGCCTAACAGGGCGAGACTATGGCTACACCTTC. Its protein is CASSLTGRDYGYTF.

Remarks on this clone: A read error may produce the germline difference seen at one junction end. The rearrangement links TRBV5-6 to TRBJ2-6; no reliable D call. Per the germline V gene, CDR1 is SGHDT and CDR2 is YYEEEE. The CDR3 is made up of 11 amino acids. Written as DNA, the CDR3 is TGTGCCACCAGCAGGGCCAACGTCCTGACTTTC. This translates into CATSRANVLTF.

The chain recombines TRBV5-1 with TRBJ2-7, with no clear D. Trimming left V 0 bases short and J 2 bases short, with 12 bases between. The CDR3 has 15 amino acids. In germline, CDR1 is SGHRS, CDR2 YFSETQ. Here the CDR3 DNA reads TGCGCCAGCAGCTTGGGGGTTGGGCAAACCTACGAGCAGTACTTC. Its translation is CASSLGVGQTYEQYF.

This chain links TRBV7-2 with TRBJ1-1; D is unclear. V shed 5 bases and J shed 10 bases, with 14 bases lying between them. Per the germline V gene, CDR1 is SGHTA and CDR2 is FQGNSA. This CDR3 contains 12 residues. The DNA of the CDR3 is TGTGCCAGCAGCCCAAGGAGGGAAGGAGCTTTCTTT. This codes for CASSPRREGAFF. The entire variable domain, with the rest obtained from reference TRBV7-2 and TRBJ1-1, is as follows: GAGVSQSPSNKVTEKGKDVELRCDPISGHTALYWYRQSLGQGLEFLIYFQGNSAPDKSGLPSDRFSAERTGGSVSTLTIQRTQQEDSAVYLCASSPRREGAFFGQGTRLTVV.

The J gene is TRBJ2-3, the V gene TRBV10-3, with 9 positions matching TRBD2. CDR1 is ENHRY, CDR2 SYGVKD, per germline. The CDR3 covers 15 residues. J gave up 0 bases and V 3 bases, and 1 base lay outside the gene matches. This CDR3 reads CAISEGTSSTDTQYF. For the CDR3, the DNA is TGTGCCATCAGTGAAGGGACTAGCAGCACAGATACGCAGTATTTT.

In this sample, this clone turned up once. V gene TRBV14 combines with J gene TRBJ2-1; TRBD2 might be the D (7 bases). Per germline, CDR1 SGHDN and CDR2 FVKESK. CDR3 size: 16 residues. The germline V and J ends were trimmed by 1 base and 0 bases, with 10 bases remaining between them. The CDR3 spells CASSQAGGPSYNEQFF. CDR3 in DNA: TGTGCCAGCAGCCAAGCCGGGGGGCCCTCCTACAATGAGCAGTTCTTC.

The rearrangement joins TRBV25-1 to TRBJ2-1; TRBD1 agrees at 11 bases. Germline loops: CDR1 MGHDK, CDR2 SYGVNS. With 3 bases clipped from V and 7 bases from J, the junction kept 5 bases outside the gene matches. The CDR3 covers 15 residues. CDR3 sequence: CASSDEDRGRNEQFF. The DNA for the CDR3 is TGTGCCAGCAGTGACGAGGACAGGGGGCGAAATGAGCAGTTCTTC.

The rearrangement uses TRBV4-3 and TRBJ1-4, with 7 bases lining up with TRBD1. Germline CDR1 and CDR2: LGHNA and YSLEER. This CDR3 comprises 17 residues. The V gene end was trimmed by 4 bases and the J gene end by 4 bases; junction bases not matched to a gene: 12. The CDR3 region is CASSPTRTGRHNEKLFF. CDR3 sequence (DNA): TGCGCCAGCAGCCCGACCAGGACAGGCCGGCATAATGAAAAACTGTTTTTT.

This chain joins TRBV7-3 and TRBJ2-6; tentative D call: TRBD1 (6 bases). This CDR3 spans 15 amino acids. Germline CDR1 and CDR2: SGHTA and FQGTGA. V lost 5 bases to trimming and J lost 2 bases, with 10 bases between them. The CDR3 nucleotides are TGTGCCAGCAGCACCAGGGGCGCTGGGGCCAACGTCCTGACTTTC. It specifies CASSTRGAGANVLTF.

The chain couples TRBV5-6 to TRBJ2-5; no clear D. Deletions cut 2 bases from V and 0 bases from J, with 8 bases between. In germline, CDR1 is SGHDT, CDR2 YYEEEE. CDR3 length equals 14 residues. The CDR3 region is CASSFHGYQETQYF. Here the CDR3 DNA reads TGTGCCAGCAGCTTCCACGGGTACCAAGAGACCCAGTACTTC.

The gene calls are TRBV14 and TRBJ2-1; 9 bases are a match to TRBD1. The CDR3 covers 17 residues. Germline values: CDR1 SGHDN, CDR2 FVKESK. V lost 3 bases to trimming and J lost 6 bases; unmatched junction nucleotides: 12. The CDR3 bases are TGTGCCAGCAGCCAGAGGGGAGGACAGGGGTCGCGCAATGAGCAGTTCTTC. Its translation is CASSQRGGQGSRNEQFF.

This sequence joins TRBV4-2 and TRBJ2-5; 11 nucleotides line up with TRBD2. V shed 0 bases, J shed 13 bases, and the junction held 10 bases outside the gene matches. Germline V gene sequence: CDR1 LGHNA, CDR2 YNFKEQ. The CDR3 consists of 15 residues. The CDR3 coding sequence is TGTGCCAGCAGCCAAGATACTAGCGGGGGACTTTCACGGTACTTC. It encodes CASSQDTSGGLSRYF.

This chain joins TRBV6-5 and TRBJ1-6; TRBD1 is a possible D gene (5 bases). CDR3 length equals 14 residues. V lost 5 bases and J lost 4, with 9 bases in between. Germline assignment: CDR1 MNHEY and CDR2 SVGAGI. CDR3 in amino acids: CASSRQIYNSPLHF. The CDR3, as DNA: TGTGCCAGCAGTCGACAGATTTATAATTCACCCCTCCACTTT.

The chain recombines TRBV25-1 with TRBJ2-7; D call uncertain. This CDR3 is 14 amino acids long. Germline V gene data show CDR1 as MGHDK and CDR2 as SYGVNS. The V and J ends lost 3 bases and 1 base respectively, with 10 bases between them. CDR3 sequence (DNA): TGTGCCAGCAGTGAGGACGGCAGTTCCTACGAGCAGTACTTC. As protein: CASSEDGSSYEQYF.

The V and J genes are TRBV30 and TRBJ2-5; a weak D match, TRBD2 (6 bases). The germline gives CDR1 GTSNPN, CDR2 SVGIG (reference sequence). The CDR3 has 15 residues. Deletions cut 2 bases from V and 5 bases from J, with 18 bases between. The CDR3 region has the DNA TGTGCCTGGAGTTTGGGGGGTGCCCGGGGGGAGACCCAGTACTTC. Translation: CAWSLGGARGETQYF. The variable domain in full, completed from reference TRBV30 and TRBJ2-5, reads SQTIHQWPATLVQPVGSPLSLECTVEGTSNPNLYWYRQAAGRGLQLLFYSVGIGQISSEVPQNLSASRPQDRQFILSSKKLLLSDSGFYLCAWSLGGARGETQYFGPGTRLLVL.

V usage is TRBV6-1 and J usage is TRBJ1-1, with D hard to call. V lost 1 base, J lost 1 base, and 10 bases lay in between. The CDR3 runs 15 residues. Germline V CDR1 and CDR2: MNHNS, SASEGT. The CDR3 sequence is CASSEVSRKNTEAFF. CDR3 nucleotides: TGTGCCAGCAGTGAAGTAAGCAGGAAGAACACTGAAGCTTTCTTT.

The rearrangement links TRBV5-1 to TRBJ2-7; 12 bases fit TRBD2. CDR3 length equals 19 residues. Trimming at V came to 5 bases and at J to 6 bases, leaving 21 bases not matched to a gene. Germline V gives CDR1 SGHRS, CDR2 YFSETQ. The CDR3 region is CASSSSRVKTSGGRSEQYF. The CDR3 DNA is TGCGCCAGCAGTTCGTCGCGTGTAAAGACTAGCGGGGGCCGCAGCGAGCAGTACTTC.

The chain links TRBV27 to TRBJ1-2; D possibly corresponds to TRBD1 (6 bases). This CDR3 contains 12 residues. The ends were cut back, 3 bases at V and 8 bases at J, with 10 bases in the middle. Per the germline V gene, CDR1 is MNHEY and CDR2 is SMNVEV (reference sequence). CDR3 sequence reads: CASSFRGAGYTF. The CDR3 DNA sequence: TGTGCCAGCAGTTTCAGGGGTGCCGGCTACACCTTC.

As DNA, the CDR3 is TGCGCCAGCAGTGGGGACGAGCGGACCTACAATGAGCAGTTCTTC. Translated: CASSGDERTYNEQFF. This chain joins TRBV10-1 and TRBJ2-1; either TRBD1 or TRBD2 may fit D (5 bases each). The CDR3 has 15 amino acids. The germline gives CDR1 WNHNN, CDR2 SYGVQD (reference sequence). With 4 bases removed from V and 2 bases from J, the gap between germline ends came to 12 bases.

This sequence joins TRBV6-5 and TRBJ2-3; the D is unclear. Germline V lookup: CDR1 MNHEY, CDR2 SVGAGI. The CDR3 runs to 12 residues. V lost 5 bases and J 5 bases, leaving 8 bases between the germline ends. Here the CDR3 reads CASSQRLDTQYF. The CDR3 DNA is TGTGCCAGCAGTCAAAGACTAGATACGCAGTATTTT.

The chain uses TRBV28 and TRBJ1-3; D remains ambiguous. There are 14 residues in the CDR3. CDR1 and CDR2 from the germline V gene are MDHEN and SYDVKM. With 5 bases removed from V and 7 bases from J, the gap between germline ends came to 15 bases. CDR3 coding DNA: TGTGCCAGCAGTAACGGAGGGAGTGGGAACACCATATATTTT. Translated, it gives CASSNGGSGNTIYF.

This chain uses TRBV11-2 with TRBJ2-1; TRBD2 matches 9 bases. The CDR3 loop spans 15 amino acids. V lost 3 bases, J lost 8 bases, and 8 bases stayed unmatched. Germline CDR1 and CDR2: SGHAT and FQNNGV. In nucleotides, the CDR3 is TGTGCCAGCAGCTTCCCCTCTAGCGGGGCAGATGAGCAGTTCTTC. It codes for CASSFPSSGADEQFF. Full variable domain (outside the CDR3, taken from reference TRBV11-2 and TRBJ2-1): EAGVAQSPRYKIIEKRQSVAFWCNPISGHATLYWYQQILGQGPKLLIQFQNNGVVDDSQLPKDRFSAERLKGVDSTLKIQPAKLEDSAVYLCASSFPSSGADEQFFGPGTRLTVL.

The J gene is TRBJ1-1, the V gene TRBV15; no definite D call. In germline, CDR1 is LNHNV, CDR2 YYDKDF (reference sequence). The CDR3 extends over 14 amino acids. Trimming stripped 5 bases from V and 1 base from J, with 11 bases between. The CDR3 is CATSPPGKNTEAFF. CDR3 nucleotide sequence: TGTGCCACCAGCCCCCCAGGCAAGAACACTGAAGCTTTCTTT. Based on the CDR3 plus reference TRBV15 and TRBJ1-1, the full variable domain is DAMVIQNPRYQVTQFGKPVTLSCSQTLNHNVMYWYQQKSSQAPKLLFHYYDKDFNNEADTPDNFQSRRPNTSFCFLDIRSPGLGDTAMYLCATSPPGKNTEAFFGQGTRLTVV.

CDR3 amino acids: CAISESSRGPTEAFF. CDR3 coding DNA: TGTGCCATCAGTGAGTCGAGCAGGGGGCCAACTGAAGCTTTCTTT. The chain recombines TRBV10-3 with TRBJ1-1, with 8 nucleotides matching TRBD1. CDR1 and CDR2 (germline): ENHRY, SYGVKD. Trimming took 0 bases from V and 5 from J; bases not matched to a gene: 5. The CDR3 is 15 residues long.

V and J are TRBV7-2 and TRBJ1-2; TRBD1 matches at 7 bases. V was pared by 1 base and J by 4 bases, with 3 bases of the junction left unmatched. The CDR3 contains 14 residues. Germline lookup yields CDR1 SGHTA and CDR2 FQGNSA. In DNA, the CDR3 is TGTGCCAGCAGCTTAGGAGAGGGGGCCTATGGCTACACCTTC. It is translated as CASSLGEGAYGYTF. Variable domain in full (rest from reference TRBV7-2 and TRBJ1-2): GAGVSQSPSNKVTEKGKDVELRCDPISGHTALYWYRQSLGQGLEFLIYFQGNSAPDKSGLPSDRFSAERTGGSVSTLTIQRTQQEDSAVYLCASSLGEGAYGYTFGSGTRLTVV.

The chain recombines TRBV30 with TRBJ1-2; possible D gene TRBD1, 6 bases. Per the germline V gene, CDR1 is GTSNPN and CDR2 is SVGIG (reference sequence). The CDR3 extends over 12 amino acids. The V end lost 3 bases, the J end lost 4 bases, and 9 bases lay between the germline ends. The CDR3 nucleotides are TGTGCCTGGAGACAGGGTTCCTATGGCTACACCTTC. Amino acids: CAWRQGSYGYTF.

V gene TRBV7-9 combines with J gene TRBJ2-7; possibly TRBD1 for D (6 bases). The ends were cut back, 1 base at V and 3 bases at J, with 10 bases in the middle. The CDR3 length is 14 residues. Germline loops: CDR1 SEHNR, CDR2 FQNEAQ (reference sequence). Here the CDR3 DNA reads TGTGCCAGCAGCTTAGGGACAGTCGTCTACGAGCAGTACTTC. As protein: CASSLGTVVYEQYF.

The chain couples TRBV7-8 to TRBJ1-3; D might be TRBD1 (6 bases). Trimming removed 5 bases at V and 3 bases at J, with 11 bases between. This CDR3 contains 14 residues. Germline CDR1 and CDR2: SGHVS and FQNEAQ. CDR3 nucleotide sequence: TGTGCCAGCAGCCCCCGGACAGATGGAAACACCATATATTTT. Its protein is CASSPRTDGNTIYF.

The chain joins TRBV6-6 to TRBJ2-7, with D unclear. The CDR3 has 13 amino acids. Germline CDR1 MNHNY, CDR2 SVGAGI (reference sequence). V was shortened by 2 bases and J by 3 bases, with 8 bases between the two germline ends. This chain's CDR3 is CASSYGWVYEQYF. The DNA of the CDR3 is TGTGCCAGCAGTTACGGATGGGTCTACGAGCAGTACTTC.